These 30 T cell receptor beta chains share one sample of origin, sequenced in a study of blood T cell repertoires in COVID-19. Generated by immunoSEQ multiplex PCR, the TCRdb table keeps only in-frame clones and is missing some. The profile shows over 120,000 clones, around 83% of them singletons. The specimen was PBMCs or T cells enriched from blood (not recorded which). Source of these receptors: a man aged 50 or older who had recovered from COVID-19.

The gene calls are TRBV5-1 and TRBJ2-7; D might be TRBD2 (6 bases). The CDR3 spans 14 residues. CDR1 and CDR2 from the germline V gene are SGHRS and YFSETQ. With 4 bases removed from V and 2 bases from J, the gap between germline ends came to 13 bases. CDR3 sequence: CASSVTGVTYEQYF. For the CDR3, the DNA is TGCGCCAGCAGCGTAACGGGAGTCACCTACGAGCAGTACTTC.

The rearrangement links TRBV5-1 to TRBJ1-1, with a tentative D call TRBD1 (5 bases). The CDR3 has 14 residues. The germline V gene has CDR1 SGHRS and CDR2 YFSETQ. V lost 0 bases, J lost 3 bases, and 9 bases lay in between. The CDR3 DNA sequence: TGCGCCAGCAGCTTGGCCCGGGGGTACACTGAAGCTTTCTTT. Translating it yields CASSLARGYTEAFF.

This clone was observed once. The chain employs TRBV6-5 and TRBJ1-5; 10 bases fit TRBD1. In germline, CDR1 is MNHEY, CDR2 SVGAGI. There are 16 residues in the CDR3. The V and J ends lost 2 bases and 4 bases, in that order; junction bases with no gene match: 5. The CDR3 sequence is CASSYGTGEINQPQHF. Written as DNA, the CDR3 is TGTGCCAGCAGTTACGGGACAGGGGAGATAAATCAGCCCCAGCATTTT.

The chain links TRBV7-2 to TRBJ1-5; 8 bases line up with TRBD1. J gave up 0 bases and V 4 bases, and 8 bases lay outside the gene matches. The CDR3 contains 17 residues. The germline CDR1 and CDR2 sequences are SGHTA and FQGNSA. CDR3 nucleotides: TGTGCCAGCAGCTCAGGGGACAGGCTATATAGCAATCAGCCCCAGCATTTT. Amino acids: CASSSGDRLYSNQPQHF.

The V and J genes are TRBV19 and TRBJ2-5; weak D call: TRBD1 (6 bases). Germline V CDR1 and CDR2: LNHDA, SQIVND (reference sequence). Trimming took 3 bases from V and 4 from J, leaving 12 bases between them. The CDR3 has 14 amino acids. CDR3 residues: CASSINRVAETQYF. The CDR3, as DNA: TGTGCCAGTAGTATTAACAGGGTAGCAGAGACCCAGTACTTC. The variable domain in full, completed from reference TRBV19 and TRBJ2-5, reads DGGITQSPKYLFRKEGQNVTLSCEQNLNHDAMYWYRQDPGQGLRLIYYSQIVNDFQKGDIAEGYSVSREKKESFPLTVTSAQKNPTAFYLCASSINRVAETQYFGPGTRLLVL.

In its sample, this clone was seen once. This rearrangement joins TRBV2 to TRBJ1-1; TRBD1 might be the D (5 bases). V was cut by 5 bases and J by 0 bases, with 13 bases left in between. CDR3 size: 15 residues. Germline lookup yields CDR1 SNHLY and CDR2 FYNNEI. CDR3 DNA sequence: TGTGCCAGCAGTCTCAAAGGGGTTTTGAACACTGAAGCTTTCTTT. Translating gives CASSLKGVLNTEAFF.

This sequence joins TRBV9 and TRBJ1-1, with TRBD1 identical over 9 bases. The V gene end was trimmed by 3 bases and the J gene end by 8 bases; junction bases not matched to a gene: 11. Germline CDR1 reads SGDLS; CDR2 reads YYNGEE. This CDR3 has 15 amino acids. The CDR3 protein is CASSAGDRVASEAFF. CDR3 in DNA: TGTGCCAGCAGCGCAGGGGACAGGGTCGCCTCGGAAGCTTTCTTT.

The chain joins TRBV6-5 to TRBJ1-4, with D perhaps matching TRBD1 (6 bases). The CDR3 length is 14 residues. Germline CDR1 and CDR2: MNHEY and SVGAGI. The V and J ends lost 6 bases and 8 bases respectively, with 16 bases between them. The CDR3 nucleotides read TGTGCCAGCAGCTACGAACAGGGAAGGGAAAAACTGTTTTTT. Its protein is CASSYEQGREKLFF.

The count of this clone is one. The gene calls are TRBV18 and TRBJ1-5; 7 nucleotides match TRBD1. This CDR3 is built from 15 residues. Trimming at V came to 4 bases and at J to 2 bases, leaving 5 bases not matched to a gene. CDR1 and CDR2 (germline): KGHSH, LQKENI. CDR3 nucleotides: TGTGCCAGCTCACAGGAGGGGGCAGGCAATCAGCCCCAGCATTTT. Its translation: CASSQEGAGNQPQHF.

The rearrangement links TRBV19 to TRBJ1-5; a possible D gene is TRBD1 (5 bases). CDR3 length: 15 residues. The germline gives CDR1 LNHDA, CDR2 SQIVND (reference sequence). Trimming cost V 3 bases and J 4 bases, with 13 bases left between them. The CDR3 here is CASSMEGRVNQPQHF. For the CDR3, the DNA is TGTGCCAGTAGTATGGAAGGCAGGGTGAATCAGCCCCAGCATTTT.

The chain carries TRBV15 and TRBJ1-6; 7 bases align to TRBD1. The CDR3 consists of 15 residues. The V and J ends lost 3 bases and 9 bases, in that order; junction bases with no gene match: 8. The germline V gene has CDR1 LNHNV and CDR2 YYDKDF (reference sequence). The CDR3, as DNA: TGTGCCACCAGCAGGCACACAGGGGAAGGTTCACCCCTCCACTTT. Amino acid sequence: CATSRHTGEGSPLHF.

As DNA, the CDR3 is TGTGCCAGCAGACTACAGGCCCCGAACACCGGGGAGCTGTTTTTT. This codes for CASRLQAPNTGELFF. The chain recombines TRBV2 with TRBJ2-2; possibly TRBD1 for D (5 bases). Germline V gene lookup returns CDR1 SNHLY and CDR2 FYNNEI. V lost 6 bases and J 0 bases, leaving 11 bases between the germline ends. CDR3 length: 15 residues.

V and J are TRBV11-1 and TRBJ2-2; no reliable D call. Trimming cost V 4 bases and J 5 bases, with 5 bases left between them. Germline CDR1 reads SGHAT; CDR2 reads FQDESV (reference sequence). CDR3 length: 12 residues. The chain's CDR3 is CASSSYTGELFF. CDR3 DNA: TGTGCCAGCAGCTCTTATACCGGGGAGCTGTTTTTT.

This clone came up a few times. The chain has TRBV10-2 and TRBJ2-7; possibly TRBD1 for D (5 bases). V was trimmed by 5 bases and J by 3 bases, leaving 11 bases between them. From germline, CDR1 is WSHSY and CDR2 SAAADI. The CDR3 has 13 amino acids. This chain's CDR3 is CASSQGRNYEQYF. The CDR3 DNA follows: TGCGCCAGCAGTCAGGGAAGGAACTACGAGCAGTACTTC.

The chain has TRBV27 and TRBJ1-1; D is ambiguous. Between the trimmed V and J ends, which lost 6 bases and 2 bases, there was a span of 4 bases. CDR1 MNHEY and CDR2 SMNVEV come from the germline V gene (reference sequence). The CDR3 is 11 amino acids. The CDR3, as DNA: TGTGCCAGCAGGCTAAACACTGAAGCTTTCTTT. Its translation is CASRLNTEAFF.

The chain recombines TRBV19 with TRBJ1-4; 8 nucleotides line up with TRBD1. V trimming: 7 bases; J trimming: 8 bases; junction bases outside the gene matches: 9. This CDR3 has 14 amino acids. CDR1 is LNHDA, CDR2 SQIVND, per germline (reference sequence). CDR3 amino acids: CASTIGQGAEKLFF. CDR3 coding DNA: TGTGCCAGTACCATCGGACAGGGCGCGGAAAAACTGTTTTTT.

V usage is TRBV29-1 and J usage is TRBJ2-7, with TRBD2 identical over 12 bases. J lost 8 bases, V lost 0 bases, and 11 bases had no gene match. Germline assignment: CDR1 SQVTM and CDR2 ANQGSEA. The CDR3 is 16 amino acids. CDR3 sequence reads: CSVEDQRTSGGLKQYF. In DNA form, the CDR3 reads TGCAGCGTTGAAGATCAGCGAACTAGCGGGGGGCTTAAGCAGTACTTC.

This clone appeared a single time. This chain's CDR3 is CASSQGSGGATDTQYF. In DNA, the CDR3 is TGCGCCAGCAGCCAAGGAAGCGGGGGGGCGACAGATACGCAGTATTTT. The chain joins TRBV4-1 to TRBJ2-3, with TRBD2 identical over 10 bases. V lost 1 base to trimming and J lost 3 bases; unmatched junction nucleotides: 4. CDR1 and CDR2 from the germline V gene are MGHRA and YSYEKL. The CDR3 covers 16 residues.

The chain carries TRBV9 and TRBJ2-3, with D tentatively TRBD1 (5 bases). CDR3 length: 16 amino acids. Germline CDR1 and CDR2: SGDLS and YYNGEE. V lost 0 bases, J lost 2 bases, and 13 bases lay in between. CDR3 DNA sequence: TGTGCCAGCAGCGTAGCAGCAGGGATCCTCACAGATACGCAGTATTTT. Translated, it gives CASSVAAGILTDTQYF.

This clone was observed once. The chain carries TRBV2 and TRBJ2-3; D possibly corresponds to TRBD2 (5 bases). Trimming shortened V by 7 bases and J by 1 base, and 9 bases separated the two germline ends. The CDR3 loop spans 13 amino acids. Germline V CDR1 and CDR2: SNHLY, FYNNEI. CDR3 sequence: CASIPGGTDTQYF. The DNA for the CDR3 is TGTGCCAGCATCCCCGGGGGCACAGATACGCAGTATTTT.

CDR3 DNA: TGCGCCAGCAGCTTGGTCGGGGATGGCTACACCTTC. This codes for CASSLVGDGYTF. This chain joins TRBV5-1 and TRBJ1-2; D unresolved. The CDR3 spans 12 residues. Germline V lookup: CDR1 SGHRS, CDR2 YFSETQ. V dropped 0 bases and J dropped 6 bases, with 6 bases sitting between them.

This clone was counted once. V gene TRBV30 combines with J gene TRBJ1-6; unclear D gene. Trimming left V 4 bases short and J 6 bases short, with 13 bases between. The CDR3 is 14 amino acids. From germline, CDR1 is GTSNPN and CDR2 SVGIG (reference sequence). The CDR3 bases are TGTGCCTGGAAAGGGAGAGCGGGTAATTCACCCCTCCACTTT. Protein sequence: CAWKGRAGNSPLHF.

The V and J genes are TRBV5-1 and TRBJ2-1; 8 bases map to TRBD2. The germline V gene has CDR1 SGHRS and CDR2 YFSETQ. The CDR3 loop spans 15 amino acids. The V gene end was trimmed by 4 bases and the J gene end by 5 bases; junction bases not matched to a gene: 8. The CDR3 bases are TGCGCCAGCAGCCCCCACGCCGGGGGGGACAATGAGCAGTTCTTC. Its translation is CASSPHAGGDNEQFF.

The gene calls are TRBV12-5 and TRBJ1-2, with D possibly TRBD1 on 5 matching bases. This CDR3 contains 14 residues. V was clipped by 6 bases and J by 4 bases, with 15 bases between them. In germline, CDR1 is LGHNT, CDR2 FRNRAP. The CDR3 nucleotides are TGTGCTAGTGGCACCCCTGGGGGGAGCTATGGCTACACCTTC. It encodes CASGTPGGSYGYTF.

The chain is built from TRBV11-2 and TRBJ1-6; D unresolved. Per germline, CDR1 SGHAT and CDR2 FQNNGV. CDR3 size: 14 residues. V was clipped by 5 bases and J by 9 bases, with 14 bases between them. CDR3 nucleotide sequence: TGTGCCAGCAGCGTTCGGGAGTTGCTTTCACCCCTCCACTTT. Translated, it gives CASSVRELLSPLHF. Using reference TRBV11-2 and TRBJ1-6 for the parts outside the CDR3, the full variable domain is EAGVAQSPRYKIIEKRQSVAFWCNPISGHATLYWYQQILGQGPKLLIQFQNNGVVDDSQLPKDRFSAERLKGVDSTLKIQPAKLEDSAVYLCASSVRELLSPLHFGNGTRLTVT.

In DNA form, the CDR3 reads TGTGCCAGCATCCCCTTTGATAGTTATCAAGCTTTCTTT. This encodes CASIPFDSYQAFF. The rearrangement links TRBV12-3 or TRBV12-4 to TRBJ1-1; D is undetermined. Trimming took off 7 bases at V and 9 bases at J, with 18 bases between the two ends. The CDR3 is 13 amino acids.

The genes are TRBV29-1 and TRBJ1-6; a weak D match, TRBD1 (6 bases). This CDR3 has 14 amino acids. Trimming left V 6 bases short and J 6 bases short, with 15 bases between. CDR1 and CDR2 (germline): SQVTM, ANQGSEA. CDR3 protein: CSVRPQGFNSPLHF. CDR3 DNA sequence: TGCAGCGTGAGGCCACAGGGATTTAATTCACCCCTCCACTTT.

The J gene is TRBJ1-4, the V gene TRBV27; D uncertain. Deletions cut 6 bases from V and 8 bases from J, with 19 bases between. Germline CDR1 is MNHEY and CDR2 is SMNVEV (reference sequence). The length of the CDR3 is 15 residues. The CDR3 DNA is TGTGCCAGCAGCATCGACCACCGCCGAGGGGAAAAACTGTTTTTT. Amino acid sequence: CASSIDHRRGEKLFF.

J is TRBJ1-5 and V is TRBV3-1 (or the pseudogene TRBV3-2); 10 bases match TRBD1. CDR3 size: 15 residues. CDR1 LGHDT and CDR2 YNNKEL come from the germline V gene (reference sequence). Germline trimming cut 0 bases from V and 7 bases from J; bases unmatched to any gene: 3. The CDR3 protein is CASSQETGGGQPQHF. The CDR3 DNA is TGTGCCAGCAGCCAAGAGACAGGGGGCGGGCAGCCCCAGCATTTT.

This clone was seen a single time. In DNA form, the CDR3 reads TGTGCCAGCAGAGAATTAGACAGAGCCTACGAGCAGTACTTC. Protein: CASRELDRAYEQYF. V usage is TRBV5-6 and J usage is TRBJ2-7; weak D call: TRBD1 (5 bases). Between the trimmed V and J ends, which lost 5 bases and 2 bases, there was a span of 14 bases. Germline CDR1 SGHDT, CDR2 YYEEEE. This CDR3 spans 14 amino acids.